This T cell receptor beta chain comes out of a study of blood T cells in healthy people across ages. Findings of the study overall: Any conclusive comparison of naive versus antigen-experienced cells was prevented by using unsorted PBMCs. Estimated diversity, derived from one million T cells, was regarded as an underestimate. It was the long-lived donors that had more naive CD4+ cells and higher diversity than aged donors.

Looked up from germline, CDR1 is LGHDT and CDR2 is YNNKEL (reference sequence). The CDR3 is made up of 12 amino acids. V was trimmed by 3 bases and J by 4 bases, leaving 7 bases between them. This clonotype was detected many times. Its antigen is not known. PCR was performed a second time for about 6 to 11 cycles using a sample-barcoded 5' primer and a J-beta primer mix. A single record per CDR3 protein comes from TCRdb applying MiXCR to the 5' RACE reads. The table has about 640,000 distinct CDR3 sequences, about 53% seen once. The sample consisted of blood. The TCR sequence derives from a man aged 55 to 69 in good health. V gene TRBV3-1 combines with J gene TRBJ2-7, with D unresolved. CDR3 sequence (DNA): TGTGCCAGCAGCCATTCGAGTTACGAGCAGTACTTC. It specifies CASSHSSYEQYF.